The 22 T cell receptor beta chains reported below all come from one sample, sequenced in a study of glioma-infiltrating T cells. The iRepertoire nested amplicon-rescue multiplex PCR amplified TCR alpha and beta CDR3s from RNA. TCRdb independently ran MiXCR on the multiplex PCR reads; one entry per CDR3 protein. The sample lists 95,000 to 110,000 distinct CDR3 sequences; about 30% were seen once. The sequenced sample was glioma tissue, nonneoplastic brain tissue, or PBMCs (not recorded which). Receptor source: a human donor with low-grade glioma or glioblastoma, undergoing nonglioma brain surgery, or in good health (not recorded which).

A word on this clonotype: This sequence may be a read error, since a much larger clone differs from it by one base. The V call is TRBV20-1, the J call TRBJ2-2; 11 bases match TRBD1. CDR1 DFQATT and CDR2 SNEGSKA come from the germline V gene (reference sequence). CDR3 size: 14 residues. This CDR3 reads CSAMDRGLTVELFF. The CDR3 nucleotides are TGCAGTGCCATGGACAGGGGGCTTACCGTGGAGCTGTTTTTT.

On this clonotype itself: A much larger clonotype is one base distant, so this may be a read error. The gene calls are TRBV7-2 and TRBJ2-1; D uncertain. Germline lookup yields CDR1 SGHTA and CDR2 FQGNSA. This CDR3 spans 12 amino acids. Here the CDR3 reads CAGSSRLNEQFF. The CDR3 DNA sequence: TGTGCCGGCAGCTCCCGCCTCAATGAGCAGTTCTTC. The full variable domain, with the rest looked up from reference TRBV7-2 and TRBJ2-1, is GAGVSQSPSNKVTEKGKDVELRCDPISGHTALYWYRQSLGQGLEFLIYFQGNSAPDKSGLPSDRFSAERTGGSVSTLTIQRTQQEDSAVYLCAGSSRLNEQFFGPGTRLTVL.

In this sample, this clonotype turned up many times. The chain couples TRBV27 to TRBJ2-7, with D hard to call. The CDR3 has 16 residues. The V end was cut by 8 bases, the J end by 1 base, with 21 bases between. Germline loops: CDR1 MNHEY, CDR2 SMNVEV (reference sequence). This CDR3 is CASGRRQSSLSYEQYF. The CDR3 DNA is TGTGCCAGCGGCCGGCGGCAGTCCTCACTTTCCTACGAGCAGTACTTC.

The chain uses TRBV29-1 and TRBJ1-4; perhaps TRBD1 as D (5 bases). Between the trimmed V and J ends, which lost 4 bases and 7 bases, there was a span of 16 bases. The CDR3 has 14 amino acids. Germline V gene sequence: CDR1 SQVTM, CDR2 ANQGSEA. The CDR3 reads CSVASGTTPEKLFF. The CDR3 DNA follows: TGCAGCGTTGCAAGCGGGACGACCCCTGAAAAACTGTTTTTT.

This clonotype was seen a handful of times. This chain joins TRBV29-1 and TRBJ2-3; 9 nucleotides align to TRBD2. J gave up 6 bases and V 2 bases, and 3 bases lay outside the gene matches. There are 13 residues in the CDR3. Germline V CDR1 and CDR2: SQVTM, ANQGSEA. Here the CDR3 reads CSVELAGWDTQYF. In DNA, the CDR3 is TGCAGCGTTGAACTAGCGGGGTGGGATACGCAGTATTTT.

In regard to this clonotype: The final CDR3 position lacks the conserved phenylalanine or tryptophan, pointing to a likely read error. Because the CDR3's place on the DNA is in doubt, the DNA is left out and the CDR3 is given as listed by TCRdb. This rearrangement joins TRBV19 to TRBJ1-2; TRBD1 is the table's D call and was not checked against the DNA. Germline V CDR1 and CDR2: LNHDA, SQIVND (reference sequence). The CDR3 has 13 residues if both end residues are counted. This CDR3 reads CASSISGADGYAL.

This clonotype came up a few times. The V call is TRBV18, the J call TRBJ1-1, with 8 bases that match TRBD1. Germline V gives CDR1 KGHSH, CDR2 LQKENI. This CDR3 has 14 amino acids. V was pared by 6 bases and J by 4 bases, with 7 bases of the junction left unmatched. DNA for the CDR3: TGTGCCAGCTCGCTAGACACAGGGGGCACTGAAGCTTTCTTT. The encoded protein is CASSLDTGGTEAFF. Combining the CDR3 with reference TRBV18 and TRBJ1-1 gives the whole variable domain NAGVMQNPRHLVRRRGQEARLRCSPMKGHSHVYWYRQLPEEGLKFMVYLQKENIIDESGMPKERFSAEFPKEGPSILRIQQVVRGDSAAYFCASSLDTGGTEAFFGQGTRLTVV.

This clonotype was counted only a few times. The V and J genes are TRBV7-3 and TRBJ2-1, with 8 bases aligning to TRBD2. The CDR3 sequence is 14 residues long. After removal of 5 bases from V and 4 bases from J, the junction contained 4 bases not matched to a gene. Germline assignment: CDR1 SGHTA and CDR2 FQGTGA. CDR3 loop: CASSHGGAYNEQFF. The CDR3 DNA reads as TGTGCCAGCAGCCACGGGGGGGCTTACAATGAGCAGTTCTTC.

At least ten counts were recorded for this clonotype. The chain recombines TRBV6-1 with TRBJ1-1; D is undetermined. The length of the CDR3 is 13 residues. V lost 6 bases and J lost 2, with 10 bases in between. Germline CDR1 is MNHNS and CDR2 is SASEGT. The CDR3 nucleotides are TGTGCCAGCAGGTCTACAGAAAACACTGAAGCTTTCTTT. Its protein product is CASRSTENTEAFF.

In its sample, this clonotype was seen many times. This sequence joins TRBV6-1 and TRBJ1-6; 11 bases map to TRBD1. The CDR3 extends over 15 amino acids. Trimming at V came to 5 bases and at J to 8 bases, leaving 5 bases not matched to a gene. Germline values: CDR1 MNHNS, CDR2 SASEGT. The CDR3 here is CASSRGDRGDSPLHF. CDR3 nucleotide sequence: TGTGCCAGCAGTAGAGGGGACAGGGGGGATTCACCCCTCCACTTT.

This clonotype was picked up many times. This chain joins TRBV7-9 and TRBJ2-1; no firm D call. Trimming pared 7 bases from V and 7 bases from J, leaving 11 bases between. The germline V gene encodes CDR1 SEHNR and CDR2 FQNEAQ (reference sequence). The CDR3 spans 12 residues. The CDR3 DNA reads TGTGCCAGCACCTCCGCTGTGAATGAGCAGTTCTTC. Amino acids: CASTSAVNEQFF.

On this clonotype itself: A much larger clone is a single base away; this may be a read error. The chain combines TRBV19 with TRBJ1-5; D call uncertain. The CDR3 extends over 14 amino acids. Germline-derived CDR1 and CDR2 are LNHDA and SQIVND (reference sequence). Trimming left V 8 bases short and J 0 bases short, with 11 bases between. The CDR3 coding sequence is TGTGCCAGTGCTCAGCCCGATAGCAATCAGCCCCAGCATTTT. It is translated as CASAQPDSNQPQHF.

In its sample, this clonotype was seen many times. The V call is TRBV19, the J call TRBJ1-1; D may be TRBD1 (6 bases). V was clipped by 7 bases and J by 0 bases, with 9 bases between them. The germline V gene encodes CDR1 LNHDA and CDR2 SQIVND (reference sequence). This CDR3 region has 13 residues. CDR3 bases: TGTGCCAGTATGGACAGAATGAACACTGAAGCTTTCTTT. This gives the protein CASMDRMNTEAFF.

In this sample, this clonotype turned up once. This clone may be a read error of a much larger clone one base away. The chain carries TRBV28 and TRBJ1-3; 7 bases fit TRBD1. After removal of 9 bases from V and 6 bases from J, the junction contained 11 bases not matched to a gene. Germline V CDR1 and CDR2: MDHEN, SYDVKM. The CDR3 loop spans 14 amino acids. CDR3 residues: CARSATGLENTIYF. The CDR3 DNA is TGTGCCAGAAGTGCGACAGGGTTGGAAAACACCATATATTTT.

For this clonotype: A much bigger clone sits one base away, suggesting this may be a read error. This sequence joins TRBV4-1 and TRBJ2-1, with TRBD2 as a possible D gene (6 bases). Germline CDR1 is MGHRA and CDR2 is YSYEKL. This CDR3 is 13 amino acids long. CDR3 nucleotides: TGCGGCAGCAGCAGGGCGGGACGGGATGAGCAGTTCTTC. Residues: CGSSRAGRDEQFF.

For this clonotype: A much larger clone lies one base from this, so it may be a read error. The chain employs TRBV4-3 and TRBJ2-1; D tentatively reads TRBD1 or TRBD2 (6 bases each). This CDR3 comprises 15 residues. Germline V lookup: CDR1 LGHNA, CDR2 YSLEER. Trimming cost V 5 bases and J 5 bases, with 16 bases left between them. CDR3 DNA sequence: TGCGCCAGCAGCTGGACGTCGGGGGCCAACAATGAGCAGTTCTTC. Translating it yields CASSWTSGANNEQFF.

Concerning this clonotype itself: Its ends do not fully match the called genes, so a read error is possible. The V gene is TRBV2, the J gene TRBJ2-1; 7 bases align to TRBD2. This CDR3 is built from 15 residues. Germline-derived CDR1 and CDR2 are SNHLY and FYNNEI. The CDR3 loop is CASSELAGSINDQFF. The CDR3 DNA follows: TGTGCCAGCAGTGAATTAGCGGGCTCAATCAATGATCAGTTCTTC.

The chain employs TRBV12-3 or TRBV12-4 and TRBJ1-2; TRBD1 is a possible D gene (5 bases). The CDR3 runs 13 residues. With 6 bases removed from V and 1 base from J, the gap between germline ends came to 9 bases. This chain's CDR3 is CASSPRGNYGYTF. In nucleotides, the CDR3 is TGTGCCAGCAGCCCGAGGGGTAACTATGGCTACACCTTC.

J is TRBJ1-4 and V is TRBV5-1, with 9 bases lining up with TRBD1. The CDR3 length is 15 residues. The germline V gene has CDR1 SGHRS and CDR2 YFSETQ. V shed 4 bases, J shed 6 bases, and the junction held 7 bases outside the gene matches. CDR3 sequence (DNA): TGCGCCAGCAGCCACGACCGGGACAGGGATGAAAAACTGTTTTTT. Protein product: CASSHDRDRDEKLFF.

This clonotype was detected only a few times. The rearrangement joins TRBV19 to TRBJ1-1; 8 bases match TRBD1. CDR3 length equals 13 residues. The junction had 5 bases not matched to a gene; V was cut back by 6 bases and J by 5 bases. In germline, CDR1 is LNHDA, CDR2 SQIVND (reference sequence). CDR3 nucleotides: TGTGCCAGTAGCCCCAGGGGGCGGACTGAAGCTTTCTTT. This sequence encodes CASSPRGRTEAFF.

This clonotype occurred many times. V is TRBV24-1 and J is TRBJ2-3; maybe TRBD1 (6 bases). The CDR3 is made up of 15 amino acids. Per germline, CDR1 KGHDR and CDR2 SFDVKD. The ends were cut back, 7 bases at V and 0 bases at J, with 13 bases in the middle. This CDR3 is CATRAGTSSTDTQYF. CDR3 in DNA: TGTGCCACCAGGGCAGGGACATCCAGCACAGATACGCAGTATTTT.

Regarding this clonotype: A much larger clone differs by one base, so this may be a read error. The chain employs TRBV20-1 and TRBJ2-7; D perhaps matches TRBD1 (6 bases). Per the germline V gene, CDR1 is DFQATT and CDR2 is SNEGSKA (reference sequence). This CDR3 has 15 residues. Between the trimmed V and J ends, which lost 6 bases and 4 bases, there was a span of 22 bases. The CDR3 reads CSAHPLAGTKYEQYF. DNA for the CDR3: TGCAGTGCCCACCCCCTTGCAGGGACAAAGTACGAGCAGTACTTC.